These T cell receptor beta chains were read from a single sample in a study of cytomegalovirus exposure and HLA in healthy donors. Sequencing used immunoSEQ multiplex PCR; TCRdb keeps in-frame clones, though not all of them. The table records approximately 110,000 clones, over 15% of them present only once. What was sequenced was PBMCs. Receptor source: a woman between 18 and 29 years old in good health and CMV-seronegative. Each CDR3 is given with its conserved first and last residue. Each record gives: clone size, J gene, D gene, V gene, CDR3 protein, CDR3 DNA. D genes are given only for firm matches. The size entry is marked missing in some rows and otherwise reads once, few, many or a size class.

>-|TRBJ1-2|-|TRBV10-3
CAISALQGPQSGYTF
TGTGCCATCAGTGCCCTACAGGGTCCCCAAAGTGGCTACACCTTC
>few|TRBJ2-3|-|TRBV30
CAWGEVGAGTDTQYF
TGTGCCTGGGGTGAGGTGGGGGCGGGCACAGATACGCAGTATTTT
>few|TRBJ2-2|TRBD2|TRBV7-3
CASSLTRRGLARPNTGELFF
TGTGCCAGCAGCTTAACAAGGAGGGGACTAGCGAGACCGAACACCGGGGAGCTGTTTTTT
>-|TRBJ1-1|-|TRBV28
CASSSVGEGTEAFF
TGTGCCAGCAGCTCGGTAGGAGAGGGCACTGAAGCTTTCTTT
>-|TRBJ2-3|TRBD2|TRBV6-1
CASGAGTRPDTQYF
TGTGCCAGCGGTGCCGGGACTAGACCAGATACGCAGTATTTT
>-|TRBJ1-4|-|TRBV27
CASSPRRWDQGEKLFF
TGTGCCAGCAGTCCAAGGCGTTGGGACCAGGGGGAAAAACTGTTTTTT
>-|TRBJ2-1|-|TRBV5-1
CASSLEGSGLSVYNEQFF
TGCGCCAGCAGCTTGGAAGGTAGCGGCCTCTCAGTCTACAATGAGCAGTTCTTC
>-|TRBJ2-2|-|TRBV5-1
CASSPTPLDNTGELFF
TGCGCCAGCAGCCCGACCCCCCTAGATAACACCGGGGAGCTGTTTTTT
>few|TRBJ2-5|-|TRBV27
CASWAGRGTQYF
TGTGCCAGCTGGGCGGGCAGAGGGACCCAGTACTTC
>-|TRBJ2-7|TRBD1|TRBV6-5
CASSRGDRSYEQYF
TGTGCCAGCAGTAGAGGGGACAGATCCTACGAGCAGTACTTC
>-|TRBJ2-3|-|TRBV4-2
CASSQDGWYLTDTQYF
TGTGCCAGCAGCCAAGATGGCTGGTACCTCACAGATACGCAGTATTTT
>-|TRBJ2-1|TRBD2|TRBV11-3
CASSLGSGSEQFF
TGTGCCAGCAGCTTAGGTAGCGGGAGTGAGCAGTTCTTC
>-|TRBJ1-4|-|TRBV6-1
CASSEGQENEKLFF
TGTGCCAGCAGTGAGGGGCAGGAGAATGAAAAACTGTTTTTT
>few|TRBJ2-5|TRBD2|TRBV13
CASSLLAGGRETQYF
TGTGCCAGCAGCCTCCTAGCGGGGGGGAGGGAGACCCAGTACTTC
>few|TRBJ2-1|TRBD2|TRBV6-1
CASRRAGAAGDEQFF
TGTGCCAGCAGACGTGCAGGAGCTGCGGGGGATGAGCAGTTCTTC
>-|TRBJ2-1|TRBD2|TRBV15
CATSRDLAAPHNEQFF
TGTGCCACCAGCAGAGATCTAGCGGCCCCCCACAATGAGCAGTTCTTC
>few|TRBJ2-7|-|TRBV7-7
CASSPATGAYEQYF
TGTGCTAGCAGCCCCGCGACAGGAGCCTACGAGCAGTACTTC